The entry below describes one T cell receptor beta chain. The antigen remains unidentified. Germline values: CDR1 SGHRS, CDR2 YFSETQ. This CDR3 comprises 17 residues. V was pared by 0 bases and J by 3 bases, with 6 bases of the junction left unmatched. The sample is drawn from a study of T cell responses to AZD1222 COVID-19 vaccine. General observations from the study: Increased Spike-specific TCR breadth and depth were observed after two AZD1222 doses. Regions 160-218 and 743-854 dominated among vaccine-associated CD4 TCRs spanning spike. Among spike-specific TCRs, nearly half reportedly target unmutated variant regions.

Profiling relied on immunoSEQ multiplex PCR, and the TCRdb table lists in-frame clones only, not all of them. Among over 95,000 clones listed, 90% to 95% were seen once. This clonotype was obtained from an adult who received the AZD1222 COVID-19 vaccine. The sample in question was peripheral blood, obtained 28 days after the second AZD1222 dose. The chain couples TRBV5-1 to TRBJ2-2; TRBD2 aligns across 9 bases. The CDR3 here is CASSLAGVAGDTGELFF. In DNA, the CDR3 is TGCGCCAGCAGCTTGGCCGGGGTAGCGGGAGACACCGGGGAGCTGTTTTTT.